This TCR beta chain came from a study of OX40 agonist ivuxolimab in advanced cancers. Study summary: Ivuxolimab doses were 0.01, 0.1, 0.3, 1.5, 3 or 10 mg/kg every 2 weeks. Dose-escalation patients' cancers were hepatocellular carcinoma, melanoma, renal cell or head and neck cancer.

Points from the study as a whole: The study found that CD8+ T cells averaged more expanded clones than CD4+. Individuals who were partial responders at 0.1-3.0 mg/kg had clonal expansion that ranked among the lowest.

Here immunoSEQ multiplex PCR was the method, and the copy in TCRdb shows in-frame clones only, minus some. The sample has tens of thousands of clones, less than 90% seen once. The CDR3 loop spans 12 amino acids. The germline CDR1 and CDR2 sequences are MNHEY and SVGAGI. The V gene lost 2 bases and the J gene lost 12 bases, with 8 bases spanning the gap. A remark on this clone: Antigen: not known.

The chain couples TRBV6-5 to TRBJ1-6; D gene uncertain. The starting material was CD4+ or CD8+ T cells sorted from blood, obtained in a trial of the OX40 agonist ivuxolimab. The clonotype originates from an adult with an advanced solid tumor such as melanoma, head and neck, liver or kidney cancer. The CDR3 coding sequence is TGTGCCAGCAGTTACCCCGGAGAACCCCTCCACTTT. Its translation: CASSYPGEPLHF.